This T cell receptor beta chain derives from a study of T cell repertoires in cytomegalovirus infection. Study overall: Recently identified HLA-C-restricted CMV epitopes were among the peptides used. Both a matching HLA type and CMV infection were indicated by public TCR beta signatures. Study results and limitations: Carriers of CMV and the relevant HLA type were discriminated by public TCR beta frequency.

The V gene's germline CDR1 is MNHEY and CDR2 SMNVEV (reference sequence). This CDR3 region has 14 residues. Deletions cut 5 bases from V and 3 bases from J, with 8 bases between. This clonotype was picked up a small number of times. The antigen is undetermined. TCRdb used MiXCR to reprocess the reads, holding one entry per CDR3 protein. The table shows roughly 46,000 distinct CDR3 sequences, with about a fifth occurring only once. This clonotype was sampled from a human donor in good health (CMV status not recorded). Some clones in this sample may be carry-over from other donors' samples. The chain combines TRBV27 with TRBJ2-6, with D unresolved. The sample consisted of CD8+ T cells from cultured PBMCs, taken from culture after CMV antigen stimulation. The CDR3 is CASSPVDGANVLTF. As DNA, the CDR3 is TGTGCCAGCAGTCCGGTTGATGGGGCCAACGTCCTGACTTTC.